Below are 28 T cell receptor beta chains sequenced from a single sample in a study of cytomegalovirus exposure and HLA in healthy donors. PCR primers comprised 60 Vbeta and 13 Jbeta primers. Only in-frame clones appear in the TCRdb table, and some are missing; sequencing was by immunoSEQ multiplex PCR. The sample holds about 160,000 clones, around 76% seen once. Sequencing input: PBMCs. These receptors all come from a girl aged 5-17 years in good health and CMV-seropositive.

This clone was observed once. The chain is built from TRBV5-6 and TRBJ1-1; no clear D. Germline loops: CDR1 SGHDT, CDR2 YYEEEE. The CDR3 has 14 amino acids. V was cut by 2 bases and J by 1 base, with 9 bases left in between. The CDR3 DNA sequence: TGTGCCAGCAGCTTTGAGATACCGAACACTGAAGCTTTCTTT. Its translation is CASSFEIPNTEAFF. Complete variable domain (other parts from reference TRBV5-6 and TRBJ1-1): DAGVTQSPTHLIKTRGQQVTLRCSPKSGHDTVSWYQQALGQGPQFIFQYYEEEERQRGNFPDRFSGHQFPNYSSELNVNALLLGDSALYLCASSFEIPNTEAFFGQGTRLTVV.

The chain couples TRBV10-3 to TRBJ1-1; TRBD1 agrees at 10 bases. This CDR3 contains 13 residues. CDR1 and CDR2 from the germline V gene are ENHRY and SYGVKD. The trim removed 10 bases at V and 3 bases at J, leaving 5 bases unmatched. The CDR3 here is CAKLGQGDTEAFF. The CDR3 DNA reads TGTGCCAAACTAGGACAGGGGGACACTGAAGCTTTCTTT.

The chain uses TRBV30 and TRBJ2-7; TRBD1 matches 8 bases. The CDR3 spans 16 residues. Germline V gene sequence: CDR1 GTSNPN, CDR2 SVGIG (reference sequence). The trim removed 0 bases at V and 7 bases at J, leaving 14 bases unmatched. DNA for the CDR3: TGTGCCTGGAGTGTAGGTATTAGGCAGGGGGCCGAAGAGCAGTACTTC. It encodes CAWSVGIRQGAEEQYF.

The gene calls are TRBV6-5 and TRBJ2-7, with TRBD1 as a possible D gene (6 bases). Germline V gene sequence: CDR1 MNHEY, CDR2 SVGAGI. Trimming removed 6 bases at V and 4 bases at J, with 10 bases between. This CDR3 spans 12 amino acids. The CDR3 DNA reads as TGTGCCAGCAGCCCGGACAGATACGAGCAGTACTTC. As protein: CASSPDRYEQYF.

This clone was detected a few times. This rearrangement joins TRBV7-2 to TRBJ2-7; D possibly corresponds to TRBD2 (5 bases). This CDR3 is built from 17 residues. Trimming took 3 bases from V and 0 from J, leaving 18 bases between them. Germline CDR1 SGHTA, CDR2 FQGNSA. CDR3 sequence (DNA): TGTGCCAGCAGCTTCCAGGCTCTAGCTGCGAGCTCCTACGAGCAGTACTTC. This codes for CASSFQALAASSYEQYF.

This chain joins TRBV5-1 and TRBJ1-1, with 8 bases identical to TRBD1. CDR1 and CDR2 (germline): SGHRS, YFSETQ. This CDR3 is built from 15 residues. After removal of 1 base from V and 2 bases from J, the junction contained 4 bases not matched to a gene. CDR3 protein: CASSLLGQANTEAFF. CDR3 DNA: TGCGCCAGCAGCTTGCTGGGACAGGCCAACACTGAAGCTTTCTTT.

This clone was detected a few times. The chain is built from TRBV5-1 and TRBJ2-7; 9 nucleotides align to TRBD2. This CDR3 spans 14 amino acids. V was clipped by 2 bases and J by 3 bases; unmatched bases: 3. Germline loops: CDR1 SGHRS, CDR2 YFSETQ. The CDR3 protein is CASSFSGRNYEQYF. The CDR3 DNA reads as TGCGCCAGCAGCTTTAGCGGGAGAAACTACGAGCAGTACTTC.

The genes are TRBV2 and TRBJ2-3; 10 bases match TRBD2. This CDR3 has 18 residues. The germline CDR1 and CDR2 sequences are SNHLY and FYNNEI. J lost 0 bases, V lost 3 bases, and 9 bases had no gene match. Written as DNA, the CDR3 is TGTGCCAGCAGTGACCTAGCGGGGGCGCCTCCTAGCACAGATACGCAGTATTTT. It encodes CASSDLAGAPPSTDTQYF. The entire variable domain, with the rest obtained from reference TRBV2 and TRBJ2-3, is as follows: EPEVTQTPSHQVTQMGQEVILRCVPISNHLYFYWYRQILGQKVEFLVSFYNNEISEKSEIFDDQFSVERPDGSNFTLKIRSTKLEDSAMYFCASSDLAGAPPSTDTQYFGPGTRLTVL.

The rearrangement links TRBV11-2 to TRBJ1-1; TRBD1 matches at 11 bases. The CDR3 totals 18 residues. Unmatched junction bases numbered 7, after V lost 1 base and J lost 0 bases. Germline CDR1 reads SGHAT; CDR2 reads FQNNGV. CDR3 nucleotide sequence: TGTGCCAGCAGCTTAGGGGCCGGGACAGGGGGGATGAACACTGAAGCTTTCTTT. Translation gives CASSLGAGTGGMNTEAFF.

The rearrangement uses TRBV4-3 and TRBJ2-2, with D possibly being TRBD1 (7 bases). The CDR3 covers 16 residues. Germline V gene sequence: CDR1 LGHNA, CDR2 YSLEER. Trimming removed 3 bases at V and 6 bases at J, with 17 bases between. CDR3 sequence reads: CASSQGPDREAGELFF. CDR3 DNA: TGCGCCAGCAGCCAGGGGCCCGACAGGGAGGCCGGGGAGCTGTTTTTT.

The table lists this clone with a few counts. The gene calls are TRBV4-3 and TRBJ1-5; 7 nucleotides agree with TRBD1. The trim removed 4 bases at V and 2 bases at J, leaving 11 bases unmatched. The CDR3 is 17 residues long. The germline V gene encodes CDR1 LGHNA and CDR2 YSLEER. CDR3 residues: CASSPRVTGVGNQPQHF. CDR3 nucleotide sequence: TGCGCCAGCAGCCCACGAGTTACAGGGGTCGGCAATCAGCCCCAGCATTTT.

The chain is built from TRBV25-1 and TRBJ1-1; no reliable D call. This CDR3 region has 13 residues. Trimming left V 3 bases short and J 1 base short, with 6 bases between. The germline V gene has CDR1 MGHDK and CDR2 SYGVNS. The CDR3 bases are TGTGCCAGCAGTGAGGTAGAGAACACTGAAGCTTTCTTT. It yields the protein CASSEVENTEAFF. The full variable domain, with the rest looked up from reference TRBV25-1 and TRBJ1-1, is EADIYQTPRYLVIGTGKKITLECSQTMGHDKMYWYQQDPGMELHLIHYSYGVNSTEKGDLSSESTVSRIRTEHFPLTLESARPSHTSQYLCASSEVENTEAFFGQGTRLTVV.

The gene calls are TRBV10-3 and TRBJ1-5; TRBD1 is a possible D gene (5 bases). CDR1 is ENHRY and CDR2 is SYGVKD in the germline V gene. The CDR3 covers 14 residues. V was pared by 5 bases and J by 3 bases, with 11 bases between. The CDR3 protein is CAISTGQDNQPQHF. As DNA, the CDR3 is TGTGCCATCAGTACAGGACAAGACAATCAGCCCCAGCATTTT.

The V and J genes are TRBV5-1 and TRBJ2-7; possible D gene TRBD2, 6 bases. The CDR3 sequence is 17 residues long. Germline values: CDR1 SGHRS, CDR2 YFSETQ. The germline V and J ends were trimmed by 2 bases and 1 base, with 19 bases remaining between them. Written as DNA, the CDR3 is TGCGCCAGCAGCTTCGACAGACCCGGGGGTAGATCCTACGAGCAGTACTTC. Amino acids: CASSFDRPGGRSYEQYF.

The genes are TRBV6-5 and TRBJ2-7; 9 bases match TRBD2. CDR1 and CDR2 (germline): MNHEY, SVGAGI. The CDR3 loop spans 13 amino acids. The V and J ends lost 6 bases and 7 bases, in that order; junction bases with no gene match: 7. The CDR3 nucleotides are TGTGCCAGCAGATTAGCGGGGGCGGGGGAGCAGTACTTC. Translated: CASRLAGAGEQYF.

The V call is TRBV28, the J call TRBJ2-7; TRBD1 aligns across 9 bases. After removal of 6 bases from V and 2 bases from J, the junction contained 8 bases not matched to a gene. In germline, CDR1 is MDHEN, CDR2 SYDVKM. CDR3 length equals 15 residues. In DNA form, the CDR3 reads TGTGCCAGCAGAACCCCCGGACAGGGGACCTACGAGCAGTACTTC. Protein product: CASRTPGQGTYEQYF.

V gene TRBV19 combines with J gene TRBJ1-2, with no clear D. This CDR3 contains 16 residues. Trimming removed 8 bases at V and 3 bases at J, with 22 bases between. CDR1 LNHDA and CDR2 SQIVND come from the germline V gene (reference sequence). CDR3 loop: CASEGGRGPTDYGYTF. The CDR3 DNA sequence: TGTGCCAGTGAAGGAGGGAGAGGGCCTACTGACTATGGCTACACCTTC.

V gene TRBV27 combines with J gene TRBJ1-6; D is perhaps TRBD1 (5 bases). The CDR3 is 16 residues long. Germline V gene data show CDR1 as MNHEY and CDR2 as SMNVEV (reference sequence). V shed 5 bases and J shed 6 bases, with 17 bases lying between them. The CDR3 nucleotides read TGTGCCAGCAGTCCCAAAAGGCAGGGCTCTAATTCACCCCTCCACTTT. Translating it yields CASSPKRQGSNSPLHF.

This clone was observed once. This chain joins TRBV7-9 and TRBJ2-1, with 10 bases matching TRBD2. This CDR3 spans 14 amino acids. Germline values: CDR1 SEHNR, CDR2 FQNEAQ (reference sequence). V lost 1 base, J lost 10 bases, and 4 bases stayed unmatched. CDR3 nucleotide sequence: TGTGCCAGCAGCTTAGGCCTAGCGGGAGTAGAGCAGTTCTTC. Translated, it gives CASSLGLAGVEQFF.

The chain has TRBV5-1 and TRBJ2-1; 7 bases map to TRBD1. Germline loops: CDR1 SGHRS, CDR2 YFSETQ. J was trimmed by 8 bases and V by 4 bases; bases with no gene match: 9. This CDR3 contains 14 residues. The CDR3 sequence is CASSPTGVGDEQFF. The CDR3 DNA reads TGCGCCAGCAGCCCAACAGGGGTCGGGGATGAGCAGTTCTTC. The full variable domain, completed using reference TRBV5-1 and TRBJ2-1, is KAGVTQTPRYLIKTRGQQVTLSCSPISGHRSVSWYQQTPGQGLQFLFEYFSETQRNKGNFPGRFSGRQFSNSRSEMNVSTLELGDSALYLCASSPTGVGDEQFFGPGTRLTVL.

The V gene is TRBV10-3, the J gene TRBJ2-7, with TRBD2 matching over 8 bases. After removal of 0 bases from V and 6 bases from J, the junction contained 4 bases not matched to a gene. CDR1 and CDR2 (germline): ENHRY, SYGVKD. The CDR3 is made up of 14 amino acids. CDR3 nucleotide sequence: TGTGCCATCAGTGAGTCGACGGGGGGGCGCGAGCAGTACTTC. Its protein product is CAISESTGGREQYF.

The chain couples TRBV6-5 to TRBJ1-6; unclear D gene. This CDR3 contains 14 residues. V shed 8 bases and J shed 6 bases, with 14 bases lying between them. The germline V gene encodes CDR1 MNHEY and CDR2 SVGAGI. The CDR3 protein is CASRQADPNSPLHF. DNA of the CDR3: TGTGCCAGCCGTCAGGCAGACCCTAATTCACCCCTCCACTTT.

This chain joins TRBV2 and TRBJ2-3; D perhaps matches TRBD2 (6 bases). V lost 8 bases to trimming and J lost 0 bases, with 21 bases between them. CDR3 length equals 17 residues. CDR1 is SNHLY and CDR2 is FYNNEI in the germline V gene. The CDR3, as DNA: TGTGCCAGCCCCGGACGAGGTGCGGGGCCTAGCACAGATACGCAGTATTTT. It is translated as CASPGRGAGPSTDTQYF. The variable domain in full, with the rest retrieved from reference TRBV2 and TRBJ2-3, is EPEVTQTPSHQVTQMGQEVILRCVPISNHLYFYWYRQILGQKVEFLVSFYNNEISEKSEIFDDQFSVERPDGSNFTLKIRSTKLEDSAMYFCASPGRGAGPSTDTQYFGPGTRLTVL.

In this sample, this clone turned up a few times. This chain links TRBV28 with TRBJ2-7; 9 bases are shared with TRBD1. V dropped 6 bases and J dropped 4; count of bases not matched to a gene: 7. The CDR3 is made up of 14 amino acids. Per the germline V gene, CDR1 is MDHEN and CDR2 is SYDVKM. CDR3 nucleotides: TGTGCCAGCAGACTTACAGGGGGCGAGTACGAGCAGTACTTC. Encoded protein: CASRLTGGEYEQYF.

V usage is TRBV7-8 and J usage is TRBJ1-2, with a possible D match to TRBD1 (6 bases). Trimming took 1 base from V and 6 from J, leaving 6 bases between them. From germline, CDR1 is SGHVS and CDR2 FQNEAQ. The CDR3 contains 12 residues. CDR3 in amino acids: CASSLGTDGYTF. As DNA, the CDR3 is TGTGCCAGCAGCTTAGGGACAGATGGCTACACCTTC.

This chain connects TRBV27 to TRBJ1-4; D not certain. CDR3 length: 14 amino acids. The germline CDR1 and CDR2 sequences are MNHEY and SMNVEV (reference sequence). V was clipped by 7 bases and J by 8 bases, with 17 bases between them. CDR3 sequence (DNA): TGTGCCAGCAAATCAGTTCATCTTCCGGAAAAACTGTTTTTT. Its translation is CASKSVHLPEKLFF.

CDR3 residues: CASSLARSNTEAFF. The CDR3 region has the DNA TGTGCCAGCAGTTTAGCTCGGTCGAACACTGAAGCTTTCTTT. The chain joins TRBV27 to TRBJ1-1, with D unclear. V dropped 2 bases and J dropped 1 base, with 8 bases sitting between them. In germline, CDR1 is MNHEY, CDR2 SMNVEV (reference sequence). The CDR3 is 14 residues long.

This chain connects TRBV11-3 to TRBJ2-1; 7 bases align to TRBD2. Germline-derived CDR1 and CDR2 are SGHNT and YENEEA. The CDR3 is 14 amino acids. The junction had 11 bases not matched to a gene; V was cut back by 6 bases and J by 9 bases. This chain's CDR3 is CASSLRGGLGEQFF. The DNA for the CDR3 is TGTGCCAGCAGTTTGAGGGGAGGGTTGGGTGAGCAGTTCTTC.